The source of this T cell receptor beta chain is a study of spatial heterogeneity in lung cancer. CDR3 length equals 15 residues. V was trimmed by 0 bases and J by 2 bases, leaving 12 bases between them. The V gene's germline CDR1 is DFQATT and CDR2 SNEGSKA (reference sequence). Study observations and caveats: Within tumors, counts of expanded alpha and beta TCRs tracked tumor mutation counts.

TCRdb reprocessed the 5' RACE reads with MiXCR, giving one entry per CDR3 protein. The repertoire holds about 27,000 distinct CDR3 sequences, with approximately 7% as singletons. Time point indicated: sample taken at primary tumor resection. There were 65 or so donors, all of them untreated patients with early-stage non-small cell lung cancer. This clonotype showed up many times. Its antigen is as yet unknown. The source was lung tumor tissue, collected at surgery. The chain carries TRBV20-1 and TRBJ2-3; D remains ambiguous. This sequence originates from a male donor with early-stage non-small cell lung cancer. The CDR3, as DNA: TGCAGTGCTAGAGATTGGCAGAGACCCACAGATACGCAGTATTTT. Protein product: CSARDWQRPTDTQYF.